The present entry profiles one T cell receptor beta chain with its context. Its antigen remains unknown. The source of the sample is a study of T cell responses to AZD1222 COVID-19 vaccine. General study points: White British donors predominated, females outnumbered males, and clonal diversity was possibly underestimated. Researchers report vaccine-associated CD4 TCRs spanning spike, with dominance at 160-218 and 743-854. Rises in breadth and depth of Spike-specific TCRs came after two AZD1222 doses.

Sequencing was performed with immunoSEQ multiplex PCR; in TCRdb, only in-frame clones are kept and a portion is missing. This repertoire shows about 93,000 clones, 86% found once; its top ten account for approximately 6.8%. Unmatched junction bases numbered 0, after V lost 0 bases and J lost 1 base. The CDR3 loop spans 14 amino acids. Looked up from germline, CDR1 is SGHTS and CDR2 is YDEGEE. This chain joins TRBV5-8 and TRBJ2-5; 7 positions match TRBD1. The sample in question was peripheral blood, obtained on day 0 of AZD1222 vaccination. The clonotype was recovered from an adult in good health. This CDR3 is CASSLGTGQETQYF. CDR3 nucleotides: TGTGCCAGCAGCTTGGGGACAGGCCAAGAGACCCAGTACTTC.